This T cell receptor (beta chain) was recorded in a study of T cells in localized non-small cell lung cancer. This table comes from immunoSEQ multiplex PCR, and its TCRdb copy is limited to in-frame clones, with some not included. The table lists 2,000 to 3,000 clones, 28% of them singletons. Notes on the study in general: There was an association of higher blood T cell density with longer overall survival. Heterogeneity stays possible, as sequencing covered only one tumor region.

This CDR3 comprises 16 residues. Per the germline V gene, CDR1 is MDHEN and CDR2 is SYDVKM. Trimming removed 3 bases from V and 5 bases from J, with 17 bases in between. In the case of this clone: Its antigen is not identified.

The specimen was lung tumor tissue, collected before any cancer treatment. This TCR was recovered from a male donor aged 60 or over with stage II squamous cell lung carcinoma. The genes are TRBV28 and TRBJ1-5; weak D call: TRBD1 (5 bases). CDR3 DNA: TGTGCCAGCAGTTTCCTGACCCTGGACAACGATCAGCCCCAGCATTTT. Its translation is CASSFLTLDNDQPQHF.